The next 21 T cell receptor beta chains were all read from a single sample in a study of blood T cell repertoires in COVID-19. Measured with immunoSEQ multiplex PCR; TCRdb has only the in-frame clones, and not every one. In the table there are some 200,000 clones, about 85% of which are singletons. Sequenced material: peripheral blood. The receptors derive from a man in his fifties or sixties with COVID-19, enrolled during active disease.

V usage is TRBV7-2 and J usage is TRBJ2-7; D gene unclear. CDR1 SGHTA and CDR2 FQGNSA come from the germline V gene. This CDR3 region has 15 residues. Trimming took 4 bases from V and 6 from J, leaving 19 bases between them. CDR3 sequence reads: CASSSPRRPQVEQYF. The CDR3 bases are TGTGCCAGCAGCTCCCCCCGGCGCCCCCAGGTCGAGCAGTACTTC.

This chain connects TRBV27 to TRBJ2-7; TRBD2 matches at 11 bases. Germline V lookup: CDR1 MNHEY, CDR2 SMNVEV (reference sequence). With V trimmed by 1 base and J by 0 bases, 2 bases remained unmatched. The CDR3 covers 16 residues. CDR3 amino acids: CASSLYTSGSSYEQYF. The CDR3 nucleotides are TGTGCCAGCAGTTTATATACTAGCGGGAGCTCCTACGAGCAGTACTTC.

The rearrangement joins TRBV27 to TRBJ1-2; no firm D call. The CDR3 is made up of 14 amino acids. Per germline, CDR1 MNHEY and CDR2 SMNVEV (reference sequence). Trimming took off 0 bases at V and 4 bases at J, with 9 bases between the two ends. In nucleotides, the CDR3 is TGTGCCAGCAGTTTATCCCAGGATTTCTATGGCTACACCTTC. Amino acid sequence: CASSLSQDFYGYTF.

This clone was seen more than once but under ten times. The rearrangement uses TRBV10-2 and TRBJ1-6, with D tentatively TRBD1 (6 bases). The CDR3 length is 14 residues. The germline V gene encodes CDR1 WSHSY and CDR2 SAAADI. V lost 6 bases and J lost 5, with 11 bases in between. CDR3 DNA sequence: TGCGCCAGCAGGAGACAGGCCGATAATTCACCCCTCCACTTT. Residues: CASRRQADNSPLHF.

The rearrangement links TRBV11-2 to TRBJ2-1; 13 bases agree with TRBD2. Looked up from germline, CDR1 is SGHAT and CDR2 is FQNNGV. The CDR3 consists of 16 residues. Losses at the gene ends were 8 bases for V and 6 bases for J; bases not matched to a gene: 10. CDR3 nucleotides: TGTGCCAGCCGACTAGCGGGAGGACTTCAGTCCAATGAGCAGTTCTTC. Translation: CASRLAGGLQSNEQFF.

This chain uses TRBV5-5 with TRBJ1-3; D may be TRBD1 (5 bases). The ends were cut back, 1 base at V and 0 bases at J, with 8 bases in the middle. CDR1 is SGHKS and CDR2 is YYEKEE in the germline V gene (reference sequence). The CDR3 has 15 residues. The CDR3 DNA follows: TGTGCCAGCAGCTTGATGGACACCTCTGGAAACACCATATATTTT. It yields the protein CASSLMDTSGNTIYF.

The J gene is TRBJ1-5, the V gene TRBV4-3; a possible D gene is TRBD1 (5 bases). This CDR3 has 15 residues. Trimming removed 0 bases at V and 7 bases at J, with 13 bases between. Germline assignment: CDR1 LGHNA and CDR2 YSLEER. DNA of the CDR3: TGCGCCAGCAGCCAAGATCAGGGCCCGGCACAGCCCCAGCATTTT. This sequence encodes CASSQDQGPAQPQHF.

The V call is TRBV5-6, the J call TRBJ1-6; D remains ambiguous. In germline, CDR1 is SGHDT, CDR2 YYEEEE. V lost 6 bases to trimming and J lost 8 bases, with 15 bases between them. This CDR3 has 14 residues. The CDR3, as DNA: TGTGCCAGCAAACGGAGAGGAGGGCATTCACCCCTCCACTTT. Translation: CASKRRGGHSPLHF. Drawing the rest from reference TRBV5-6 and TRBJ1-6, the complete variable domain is DAGVTQSPTHLIKTRGQQVTLRCSPKSGHDTVSWYQQALGQGPQFIFQYYEEEERQRGNFPDRFSGHQFPNYSSELNVNALLLGDSALYLCASKRRGGHSPLHFGNGTRLTVT.

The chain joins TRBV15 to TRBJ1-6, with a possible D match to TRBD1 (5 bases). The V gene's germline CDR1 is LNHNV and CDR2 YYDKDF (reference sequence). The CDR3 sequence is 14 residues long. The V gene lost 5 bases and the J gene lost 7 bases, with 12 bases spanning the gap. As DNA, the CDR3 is TGTGCCACCAGCTGGGTCGGGGGAAATTCACCCCTCCACTTT. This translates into CATSWVGGNSPLHF.

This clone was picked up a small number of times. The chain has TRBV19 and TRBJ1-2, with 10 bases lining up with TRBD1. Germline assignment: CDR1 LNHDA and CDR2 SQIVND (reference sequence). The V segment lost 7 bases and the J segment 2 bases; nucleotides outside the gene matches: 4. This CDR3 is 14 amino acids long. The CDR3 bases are TGTGCCAGTACCGACAGGGGGCGCAACTATGGCTACACCTTC. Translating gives CASTDRGRNYGYTF.

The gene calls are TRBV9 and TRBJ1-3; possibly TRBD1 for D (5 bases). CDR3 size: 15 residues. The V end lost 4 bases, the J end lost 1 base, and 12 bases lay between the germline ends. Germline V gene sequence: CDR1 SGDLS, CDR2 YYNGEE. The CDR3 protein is CASSPVQGSGNTIYF. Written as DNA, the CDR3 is TGTGCCAGCAGCCCCGTCCAGGGTTCTGGAAACACCATATATTTT.

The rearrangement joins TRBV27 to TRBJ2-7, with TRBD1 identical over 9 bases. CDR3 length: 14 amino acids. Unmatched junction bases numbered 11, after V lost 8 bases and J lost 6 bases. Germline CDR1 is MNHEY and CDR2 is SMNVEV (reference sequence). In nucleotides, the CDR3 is TGTGCCAGCTCCACCGGGACAGGGAATGGCGAGCAGTACTTC. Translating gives CASSTGTGNGEQYF.

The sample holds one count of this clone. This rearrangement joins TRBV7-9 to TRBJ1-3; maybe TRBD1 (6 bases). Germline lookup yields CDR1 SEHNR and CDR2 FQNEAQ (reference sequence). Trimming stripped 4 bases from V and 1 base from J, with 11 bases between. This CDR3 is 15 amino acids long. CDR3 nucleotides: TGTGCCAGCAGCTCCCAGGGGTTGTCTGGAAACACCATATATTTT. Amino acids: CASSSQGLSGNTIYF.

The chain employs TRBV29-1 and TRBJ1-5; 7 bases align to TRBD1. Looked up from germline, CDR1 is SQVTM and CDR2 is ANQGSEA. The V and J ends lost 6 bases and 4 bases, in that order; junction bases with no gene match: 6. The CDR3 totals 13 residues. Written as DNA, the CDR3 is TGCAGCGTCAAGACAGGGCGTAATCAGCCCCAGCATTTT. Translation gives CSVKTGRNQPQHF. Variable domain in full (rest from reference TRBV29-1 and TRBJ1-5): SAVISQKPSRDICQRGTSLTIQCQVDSQVTMMFWYRQQPGQSLTLIATANQGSEATYESGFVIDKFPISRPNLTFSTLTVSNMSPEDSSIYLCSVKTGRNQPQHFGDGTRLSIL.

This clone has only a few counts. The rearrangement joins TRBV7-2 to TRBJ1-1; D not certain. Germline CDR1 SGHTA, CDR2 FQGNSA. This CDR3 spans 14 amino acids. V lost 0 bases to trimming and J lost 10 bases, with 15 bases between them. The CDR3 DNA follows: TGTGCCAGCAGCTTAGCGAGAGTCTCCCTCGGAGCTTTCTTT. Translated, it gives CASSLARVSLGAFF.

The CDR3, as DNA: TGTGCCAGCAGCTTAATGCGGGCCGGGAACACTGAAGCTTTCTTT. Residues: CASSLMRAGNTEAFF. V gene TRBV7-2 combines with J gene TRBJ1-1; D not resolved. Germline loops: CDR1 SGHTA, CDR2 FQGNSA. The length of the CDR3 is 15 residues. V shed 2 bases and J shed 1 base, with 11 bases lying between them.

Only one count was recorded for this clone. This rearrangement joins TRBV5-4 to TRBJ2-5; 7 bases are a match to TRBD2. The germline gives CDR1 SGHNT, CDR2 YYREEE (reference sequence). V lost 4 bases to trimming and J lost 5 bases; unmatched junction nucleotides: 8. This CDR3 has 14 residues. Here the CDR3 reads CASSLGHGGETQYF. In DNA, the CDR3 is TGTGCCAGCAGCCTTGGACACGGGGGGGAGACCCAGTACTTC.

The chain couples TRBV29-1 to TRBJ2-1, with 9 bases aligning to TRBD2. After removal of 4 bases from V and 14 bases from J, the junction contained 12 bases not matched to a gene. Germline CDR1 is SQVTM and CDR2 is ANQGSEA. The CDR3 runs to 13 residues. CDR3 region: CSVVGVRGGSEFF. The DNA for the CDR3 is TGCAGCGTTGTGGGAGTGCGGGGGGGCTCGGAGTTCTTC.

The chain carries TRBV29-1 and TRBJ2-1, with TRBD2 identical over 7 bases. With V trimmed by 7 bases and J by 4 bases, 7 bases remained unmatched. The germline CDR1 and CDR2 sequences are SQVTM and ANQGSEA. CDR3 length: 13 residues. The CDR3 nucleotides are TGCAGCGGGGGGAGGGAACTGTACAATGAGCAGTTCTTC. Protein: CSGGRELYNEQFF.

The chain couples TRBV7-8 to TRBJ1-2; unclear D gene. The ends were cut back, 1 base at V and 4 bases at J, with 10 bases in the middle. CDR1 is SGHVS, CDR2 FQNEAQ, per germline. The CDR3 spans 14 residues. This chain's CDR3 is CASSLDPLSYGYTF. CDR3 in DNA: TGTGCCAGCAGCTTAGATCCTCTCTCCTATGGCTACACCTTC. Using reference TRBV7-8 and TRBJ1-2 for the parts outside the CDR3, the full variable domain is GAGVSQSPRYKVAKRGQDVALRCDPISGHVSLFWYQQALGQGPEFLTYFQNEAQLDKSGLPSDRFFAERPEGSVSTLKIQRTQQEDSAVYLCASSLDPLSYGYTFGSGTRLTVV.

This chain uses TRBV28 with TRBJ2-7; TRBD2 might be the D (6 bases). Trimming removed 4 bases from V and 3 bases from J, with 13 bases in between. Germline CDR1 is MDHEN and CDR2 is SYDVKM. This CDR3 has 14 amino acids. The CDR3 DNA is TGTGCCAGCAGTTCGGGACGGGGACTCTACGAGCAGTACTTC. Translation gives CASSSGRGLYEQYF.